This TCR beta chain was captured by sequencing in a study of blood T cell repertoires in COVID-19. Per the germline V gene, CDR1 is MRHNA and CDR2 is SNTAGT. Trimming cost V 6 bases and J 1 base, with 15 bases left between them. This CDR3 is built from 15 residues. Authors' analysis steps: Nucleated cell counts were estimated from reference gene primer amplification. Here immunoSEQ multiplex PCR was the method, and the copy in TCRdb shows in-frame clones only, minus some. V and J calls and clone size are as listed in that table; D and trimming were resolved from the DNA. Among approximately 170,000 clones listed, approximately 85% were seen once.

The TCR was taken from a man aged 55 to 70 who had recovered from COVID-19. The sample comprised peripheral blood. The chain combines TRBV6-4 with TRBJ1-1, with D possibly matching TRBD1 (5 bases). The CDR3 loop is CASRPTDRENTEAFF. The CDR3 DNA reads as TGTGCCAGCAGACCAACCGACAGAGAGAACACTGAAGCTTTCTTT.